Detailed here is one TCR beta chain. The identical CDR3 is also encoded by other nucleotide sequences in the sample. Using immunoSEQ multiplex PCR, the repertoire was profiled, and TCRdb retains in-frame clones only, with some absent. The repertoire holds 300,000 to 400,000 clones, over 75% seen once, with more than 3% in the top ten. Treatment given: around 19 received Ad26.COV2.S at low or high dose, single or two shots; a few received placebo; per-sample allocation not given. After the first vaccine or placebo injection, samples were drawn on day 63. The data originate from a study of Ad26.COV2.S vaccination and SARS-CoV-2 variants. Study at large: The trial was COV1001 and the donor's arm was Ad26.COV2.S.

The CDR3 has 12 residues. Per germline, CDR1 LGHNT and CDR2 FRNRAP. V lost 1 base, J lost 8 bases, and 8 bases lay in between. V is TRBV12-5 and J is TRBJ1-2; D uncertain. This clonotype was sampled from a person between 18 and 60 years old who received the Ad26.COV2.S COVID-19 vaccine or a placebo. The specimen was peripheral blood, collected in a trial of Ad26.COV2.S vaccine versus placebo. In nucleotides, the CDR3 is TGTGCTAGTGGTTTGGGGGGTAGAGGCTACACCTTC. Its translation is CASGLGGRGYTF. The full variable domain, with the rest looked up from reference TRBV12-5 and TRBJ1-2, is DARVTQTPRHKVTEMGQEVTMRCQPILGHNTVFWYRQTMMQGLELLAYFRNRAPLDDSGMPKDRFSAEMPDATLATLKIQPSEPRDSAVYFCASGLGGRGYTFGSGTRLTVV.